This TCR beta chain was observed in a study of CD8 T cells in Susac syndrome. Study-level results: The relatively small number of individuals in the TCR sequencing and HLA analysis was acknowledged by the study.

A remark on this clonotype: Its antigen remains unknown.

Peripheral blood CD8+ and CD4+ T cells were profiled by TCR beta sequencing. The multiple sclerosis controls comprised treatment-naive patients whose relapsing-remitting disease was stable or active. Random hexamers were used to reverse transcribe the RNA input (about 0.5 to 1 ug). TCRdb redid the calling of the immunoSEQ multiplex PCR reads with MiXCR, one entry per CDR3 protein. Of 100,000 to 150,000 distinct CDR3 sequences detected, approximately 93% appear once; the ten largest clones hold approximately 0.31%. The ends lost 1 base at V and 1 base at J; junction bases unmatched: 0. Germline V gene sequence: CDR1 SGHTA, CDR2 FQGNSA. CDR3 size: 15 residues.

Sequencing was carried out using CD8+ T cells from PBMCs. The sequence came from a human donor with multiple sclerosis. The V gene is TRBV7-2, the J gene TRBJ2-1; TRBD2 matches at 8 bases. CDR3 protein: CASSLERESYNEQFF. Written as DNA, the CDR3 is TGTGCCAGCAGCTTAGAGCGGGAGTCCTACAATGAGCAGTTCTTC.